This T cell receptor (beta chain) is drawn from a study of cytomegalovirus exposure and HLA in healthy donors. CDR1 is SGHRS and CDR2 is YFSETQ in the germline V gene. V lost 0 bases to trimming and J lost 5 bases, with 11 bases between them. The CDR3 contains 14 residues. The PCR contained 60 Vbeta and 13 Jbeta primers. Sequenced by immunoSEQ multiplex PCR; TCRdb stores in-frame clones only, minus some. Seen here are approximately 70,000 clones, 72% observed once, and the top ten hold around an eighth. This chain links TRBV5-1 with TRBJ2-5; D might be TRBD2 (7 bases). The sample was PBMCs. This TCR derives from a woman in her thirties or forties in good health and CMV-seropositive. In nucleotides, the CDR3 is TGCGCCAGCAGCTTGGGGGGGGGCGTCGAGACCCAGTACTTC. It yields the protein CASSLGGGVETQYF.